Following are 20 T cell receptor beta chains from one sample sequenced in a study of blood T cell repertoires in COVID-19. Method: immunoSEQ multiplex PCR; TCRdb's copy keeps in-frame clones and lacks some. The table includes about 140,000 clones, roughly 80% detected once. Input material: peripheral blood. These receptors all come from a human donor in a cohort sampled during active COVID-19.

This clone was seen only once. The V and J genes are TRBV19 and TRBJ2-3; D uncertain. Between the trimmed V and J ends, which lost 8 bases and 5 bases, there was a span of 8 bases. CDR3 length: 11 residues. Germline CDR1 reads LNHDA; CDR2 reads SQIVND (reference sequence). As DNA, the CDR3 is TGTGCCAGTCGAGCAGGAGATACGCAGTATTTT. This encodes CASRAGDTQYF.

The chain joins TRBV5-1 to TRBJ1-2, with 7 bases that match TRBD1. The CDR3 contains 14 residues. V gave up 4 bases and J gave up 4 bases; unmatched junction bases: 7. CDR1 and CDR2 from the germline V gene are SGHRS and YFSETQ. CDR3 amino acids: CASSEGQVAYGYTF. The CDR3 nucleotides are TGCGCCAGCAGCGAAGGACAGGTTGCCTATGGCTACACCTTC.

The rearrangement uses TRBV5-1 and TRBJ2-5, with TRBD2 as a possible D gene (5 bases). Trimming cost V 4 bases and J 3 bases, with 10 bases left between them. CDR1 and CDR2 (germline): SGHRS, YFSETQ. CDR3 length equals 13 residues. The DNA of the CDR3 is TGCGCCAGCAGCCGGAACGGGGAAGAGACCCAGTACTTC. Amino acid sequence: CASSRNGEETQYF.

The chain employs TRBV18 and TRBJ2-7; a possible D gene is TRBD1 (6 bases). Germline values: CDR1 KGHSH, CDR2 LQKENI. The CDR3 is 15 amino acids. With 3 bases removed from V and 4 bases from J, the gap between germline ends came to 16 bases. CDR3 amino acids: CASSPSQGWGYEQYF. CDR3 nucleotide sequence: TGTGCCAGCTCACCGAGCCAGGGGTGGGGATACGAGCAGTACTTC.

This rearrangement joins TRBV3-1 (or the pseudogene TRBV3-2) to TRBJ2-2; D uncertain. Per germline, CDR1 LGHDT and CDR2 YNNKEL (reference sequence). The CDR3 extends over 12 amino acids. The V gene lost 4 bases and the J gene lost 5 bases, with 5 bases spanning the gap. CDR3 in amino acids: CASSPPTGELFF. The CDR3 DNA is TGTGCCAGCAGCCCCCCTACCGGGGAGCTGTTTTTT.

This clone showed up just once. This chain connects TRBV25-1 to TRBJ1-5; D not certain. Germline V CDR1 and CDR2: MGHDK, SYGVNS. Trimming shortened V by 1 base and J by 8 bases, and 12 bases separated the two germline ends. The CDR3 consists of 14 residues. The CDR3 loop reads CASSEFGRLKPQHF. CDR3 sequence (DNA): TGTGCCAGCAGTGAATTCGGTCGCCTCAAGCCCCAGCATTTT.

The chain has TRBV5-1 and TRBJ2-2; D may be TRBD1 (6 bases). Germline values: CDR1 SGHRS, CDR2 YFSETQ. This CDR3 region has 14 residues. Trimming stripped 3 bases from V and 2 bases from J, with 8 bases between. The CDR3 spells CASSSGDNTGELFF. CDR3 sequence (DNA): TGCGCCAGCAGCTCAGGGGACAACACCGGGGAGCTGTTTTTT. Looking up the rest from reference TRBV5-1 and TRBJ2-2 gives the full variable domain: KAGVTQTPRYLIKTRGQQVTLSCSPISGHRSVSWYQQTPGQGLQFLFEYFSETQRNKGNFPGRFSGRQFSNSRSEMNVSTLELGDSALYLCASSSGDNTGELFFGEGSRLTVL.

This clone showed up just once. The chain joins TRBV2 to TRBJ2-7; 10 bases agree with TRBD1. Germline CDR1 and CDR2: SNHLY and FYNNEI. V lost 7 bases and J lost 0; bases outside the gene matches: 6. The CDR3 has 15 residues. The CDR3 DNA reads TGTGCCAGCACACGAGGGACAGGGGCCTCCTACGAGCAGTACTTC. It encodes CASTRGTGASYEQYF.

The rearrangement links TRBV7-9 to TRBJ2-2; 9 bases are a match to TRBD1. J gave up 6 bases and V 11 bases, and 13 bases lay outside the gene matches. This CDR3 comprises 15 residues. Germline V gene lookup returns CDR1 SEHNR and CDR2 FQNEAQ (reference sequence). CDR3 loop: CAAVRDRVRSGELFF. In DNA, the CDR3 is TGTGCCGCAGTACGGGACAGGGTGAGATCCGGGGAGCTGTTTTTT.

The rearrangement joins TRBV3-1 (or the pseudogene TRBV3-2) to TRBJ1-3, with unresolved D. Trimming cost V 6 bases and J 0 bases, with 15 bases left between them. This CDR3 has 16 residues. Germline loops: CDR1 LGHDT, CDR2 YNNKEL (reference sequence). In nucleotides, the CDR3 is TGTGCCAGCAGACCTTCGAGGTCTTACTCTGGAAACACCATATATTTT. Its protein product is CASRPSRSYSGNTIYF.

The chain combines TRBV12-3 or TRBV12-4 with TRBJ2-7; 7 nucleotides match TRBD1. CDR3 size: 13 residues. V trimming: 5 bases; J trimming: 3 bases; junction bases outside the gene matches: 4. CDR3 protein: CASSRDRYYEQYF. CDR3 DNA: TGTGCCAGCAGTAGGGACAGATACTACGAGCAGTACTTC.

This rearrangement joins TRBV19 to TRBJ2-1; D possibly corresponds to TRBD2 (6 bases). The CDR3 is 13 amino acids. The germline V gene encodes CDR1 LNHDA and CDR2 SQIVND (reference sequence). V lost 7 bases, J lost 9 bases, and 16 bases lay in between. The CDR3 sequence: CASTSTRSREQFF. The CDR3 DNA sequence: TGTGCCAGTACCTCGACTAGGAGTCGTGAGCAGTTCTTC.

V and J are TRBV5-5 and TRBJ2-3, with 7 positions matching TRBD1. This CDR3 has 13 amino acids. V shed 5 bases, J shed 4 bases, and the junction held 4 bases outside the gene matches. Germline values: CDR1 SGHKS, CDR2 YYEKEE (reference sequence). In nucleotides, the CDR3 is TGTGCCAGCAGTTCTACAGGGGCAGATACGCAGTATTTT. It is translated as CASSSTGADTQYF.

The CDR3 region is CASSLGGGNQPQHF. CDR3 coding DNA: TGTGCCAGCAGCTTGGGGGGTGGCAATCAGCCCCAGCATTTT. J is TRBJ1-5 and V is TRBV7-2, with TRBD1 as a possible D gene (5 bases). This CDR3 is built from 14 residues. Germline V gene data show CDR1 as SGHTA and CDR2 as FQGNSA. With 3 bases removed from V and 2 bases from J, the gap between germline ends came to 8 bases.

CDR3: CASSQGGSGNQPQHF. In nucleotides, the CDR3 is TGTGCCAGCAGCCAAGGAGGGAGCGGCAATCAGCCCCAGCATTTT. V and J are TRBV3-1 (or the pseudogene TRBV3-2) and TRBJ1-5; D unclear. V was pared by 1 base and J by 2 bases, with 9 bases between. In germline, CDR1 is LGHDT, CDR2 YNNKEL (reference sequence). The CDR3 length is 15 residues.

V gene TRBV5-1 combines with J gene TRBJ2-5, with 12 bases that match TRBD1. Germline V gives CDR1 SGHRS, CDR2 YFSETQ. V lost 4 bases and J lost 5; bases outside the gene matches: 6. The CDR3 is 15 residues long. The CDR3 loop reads CASSGTGGAGETQYF. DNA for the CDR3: TGCGCCAGCAGCGGGACAGGGGGCGCGGGGGAGACCCAGTACTTC.

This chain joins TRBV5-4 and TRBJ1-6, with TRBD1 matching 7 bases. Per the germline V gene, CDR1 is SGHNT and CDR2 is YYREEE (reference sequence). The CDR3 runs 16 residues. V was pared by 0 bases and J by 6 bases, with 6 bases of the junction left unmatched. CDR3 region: CASSLAKAGGNSPLHF. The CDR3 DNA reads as TGTGCCAGCAGCTTGGCTAAGGCAGGGGGTAATTCACCCCTCCACTTT.

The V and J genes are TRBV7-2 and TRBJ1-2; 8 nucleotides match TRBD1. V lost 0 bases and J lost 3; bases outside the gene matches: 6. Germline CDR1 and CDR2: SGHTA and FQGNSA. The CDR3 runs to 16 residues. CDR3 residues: CASSLAPMDRDYGYTF. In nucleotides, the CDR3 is TGTGCCAGCAGCTTAGCCCCAATGGACAGGGACTATGGCTACACCTTC. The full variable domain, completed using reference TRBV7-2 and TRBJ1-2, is GAGVSQSPSNKVTEKGKDVELRCDPISGHTALYWYRQSLGQGLEFLIYFQGNSAPDKSGLPSDRFSAERTGGSVSTLTIQRTQQEDSAVYLCASSLAPMDRDYGYTFGSGTRLTVV.

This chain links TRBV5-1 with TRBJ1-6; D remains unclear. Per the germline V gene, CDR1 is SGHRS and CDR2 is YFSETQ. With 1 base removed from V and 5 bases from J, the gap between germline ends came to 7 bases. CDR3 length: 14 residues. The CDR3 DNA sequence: TGCGCCAGCAGCTTGAAACAGAATAATTCACCCCTCCACTTT. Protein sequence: CASSLKQNNSPLHF.

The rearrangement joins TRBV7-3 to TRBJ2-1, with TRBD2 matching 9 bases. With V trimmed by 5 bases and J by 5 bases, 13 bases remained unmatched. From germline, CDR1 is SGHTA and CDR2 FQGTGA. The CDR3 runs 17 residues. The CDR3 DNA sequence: TGTGCCAGCAGCCGCGGAGGGAGGGCTAGCGGGGACAATGAGCAGTTCTTC. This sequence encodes CASSRGGRASGDNEQFF.